A selection of T cell receptor beta chains follows, all from one sample in a study of cytomegalovirus exposure and HLA in healthy donors. Sequencing used immunoSEQ multiplex PCR; TCRdb keeps in-frame clones, though not all of them. The sample holds some 130,000 clones, roughly 77% seen once. Sequencing was carried out using PBMCs. These receptors came from a man between 25 and 39 years old in good health. Both conserved end residues are part of each CDR3. D genes are given only for firm matches. Clone size is shown for a subset of rows, as once, few, many or a class of expanded clone.

>TRBV7-9|NA|TRBJ1-1|NA
TGTTCCAGCAGCTTAGGTGGCAGGGAAGCTTTCTTT
CSSSLGGREAFF
>TRBV21-1|NA|TRBJ2-7|NA
TGTGCAAGCCTTATTTACGAGCAGTACTTC
CASLIYEQYF
>TRBV7-2|NA|TRBJ1-5|NA
TGTGCCAGCAGCCAGGGCGGCGCTCAGCCCCAGCATTTT
CASSQGGAQPQHF
>TRBV5-8|NA|TRBJ2-2|TRBD2
TGTGCCAGCAGCTCGCTTGGGGGGGACACCGGGGAGCTGTTTTTT
CASSSLGGDTGELFF
>TRBV30|NA|TRBJ2-7|NA
TGTGCCTGGAGGCGGAGCTCCTACGAGCAGTACTTC
CAWRRSSYEQYF
>TRBV6-5|few|TRBJ2-7|TRBD2
TGTGCCAGCAGCAGCGGGAAACTCGTTGAACGGGAGCAGTACTTC
CASSSGKLVEREQYF
>TRBV9|NA|TRBJ2-3|TRBD2
TGTGCCAGCACCGTCTCGGGGGGGGAGGGCTCCACAGATACGCAGTATTTT
CASTVSGGEGSTDTQYF
>TRBV5-1|NA|TRBJ1-2|TRBD1
TGCGCCAGCAGCTTGGGACAGGGAAGCAACTATGGCTACACCTTC
CASSLGQGSNYGYTF
>TRBV2|NA|TRBJ2-7|TRBD1
TGTGCCAGCAGGACAGGGAACCCCACCTACGAGCAGTACTTC
CASRTGNPTYEQYF
>TRBV19|NA|TRBJ2-7|NA
TGTGCCAGTAGTTTCCCGGGATCCGAGCAGTACTTC
CASSFPGSEQYF
>TRBV27|NA|TRBJ1-1|TRBD1
TGTGCCAGCAGTCCGAGGACAGGGATAATGAACACTGAAGCTTTCTTT
CASSPRTGIMNTEAFF
>TRBV2|few|TRBJ2-1|NA
TGTGCCAGCAGTCCTCTGACCGGGATCCCCACCGATGAGCAGTTCTTC
CASSPLTGIPTDEQFF
>TRBV7-8|few|TRBJ2-2|NA
TGTGCCAGCAGCTTTTGGGCGAGCACCGGGGAGCTGTTTTTT
CASSFWASTGELFF
>TRBV4-1|NA|TRBJ2-7|TRBD2
TGCGCCAGCAGCCCCGCCGCGGGGGGGGGCTACGAGCAGTACTTC
CASSPAAGGGYEQYF
>TRBV7-9|NA|TRBJ1-2|TRBD1
TGTGCCAGCAGCCACCAAGGGGGGACAGGGGATTCCTATGGCTACACCTTC
CASSHQGGTGDSYGYTF
>TRBV7-9|few|TRBJ2-1|TRBD2
TGTGCCAGCAGCTTGGCTCGGGAGGAGGTTTACAATGAGCAGTTCTTC
CASSLAREEVYNEQFF
>TRBV4-1|few|TRBJ2-7|TRBD1
TGCGCCAGCAGCCAACGGACAGGGGCCGAGCAGTACTTC
CASSQRTGAEQYF
>TRBV28|NA|TRBJ2-7|TRBD2
TGTGCCAGCAGTTTAGCACTAGCGGTATACGAGCAGTACTTC
CASSLALAVYEQYF
>TRBV9|NA|TRBJ2-4|TRBD2
TGTGCCAGCAGCGTAGGCAGCGGGGTAGACATTCAGTACTTC
CASSVGSGVDIQYF
>TRBV6-6|once|TRBJ2-5|TRBD1
TGTGCCAGCACCGGACAGGGTGGGCAGACCCAGTACTTC
CASTGQGGQTQYF
>TRBV5-4|NA|TRBJ1-2|NA
TGTGCCAGCAGCCCCCCCGGGTCTAACTATGGCTACACCTTC
CASSPPGSNYGYTF
>TRBV27|NA|TRBJ2-7|TRBD2
TGTGCCAGCGGCGGGGGGTCCTACGAGCAGTACTTC
CASGGGSYEQYF
>TRBV7-9|NA|TRBJ2-5|TRBD2
TGTGCCAGCAGCTTATCTAGCGGGCGTCAAGAGACCCAGTACTTC
CASSLSSGRQETQYF
>TRBV9|NA|TRBJ2-2|NA
TGTGCCAGCAGCTTTAGCACCGGGGAGCTGTTTTTT
CASSFSTGELFF
>TRBV11-2|NA|TRBJ2-3|TRBD2
TGTGCCAGCAGCTCTTGGGGGAGCGGGAAGGCGGCAGATACGCAGTATTTT
CASSSWGSGKAADTQYF
>TRBV4-1|NA|TRBJ1-2|TRBD1
TGCGCCAGCAGCCTATCGGACAGGACTAACTATGGCTACACCTTC
CASSLSDRTNYGYTF
>TRBV29-1|NA|TRBJ1-1|NA
TGCAGCGTTGGCAGGGGAATGAACACTGAAGCTTTCTTT
CSVGRGMNTEAFF
>TRBV6-6|NA|TRBJ2-3|NA
TGTGCCAGCAAGAATGGGGGGTCGGGAGATACGCAGTATTTT
CASKNGGSGDTQYF
>TRBV7-3|NA|TRBJ2-7|TRBD1
TGTGCCAGCAGCTTAAATGCAGGGGGAAACGAGCAGTACTTC
CASSLNAGGNEQYF
>TRBV6-1|NA|TRBJ2-1|TRBD2
TGTGCCAGCAGTGTACCGACTAGCGGGGGGTCATATGAGCAGTTCTTC
CASSVPTSGGSYEQFF
>TRBV11-2|NA|TRBJ2-1|NA
TGTGCCAGCAGCTCGACTGGGGGCCGGAATGAGCAGTTCTTC
CASSSTGGRNEQFF
>TRBV5-1|NA|TRBJ2-2|TRBD2
TGCGCCAGCAGCCGGGAGGTAACTTCCGCGAACACCGGGGAGCTGTTTTTT
CASSREVTSANTGELFF
>TRBV27|NA|TRBJ2-3|NA
TGTGCCAGCAGTTTACGTATCCCAGTCACAGATACGCAGTATTTT
CASSLRIPVTDTQYF
>TRBV25-1|NA|TRBJ1-5|NA
TGTGCCAGCAGTTCAGGGTATAGCAATCAGCCCCAGCATTTT
CASSSGYSNQPQHF
>TRBV11-2|once|TRBJ1-1|NA
TGTGCCAGCAGCCCAGGGGCTGAAGCTTTCTTT
CASSPGAEAFF
>TRBV7-9|NA|TRBJ1-1|TRBD1
TGTGCCAGCAGCCCTACGGGACAGGTGATGAACACTGAAGCTTTCTTT
CASSPTGQVMNTEAFF
>TRBV28|once|TRBJ2-7|NA
TGTGCCAGCAGTTTAGAGGCAGGGGCCTACGAGCAGTACTTC
CASSLEAGAYEQYF
>TRBV14|NA|TRBJ2-7|NA
TGTGCCAGCAGCCAACCGGCTCGGGATGTTTACGAGCAGTACTTC
CASSQPARDVYEQYF
>TRBV5-1|NA|TRBJ2-7|TRBD2
TGCGCCAGCAGCTTGGAACTAGCGGGAGGGGACGAGCAGTACTTC
CASSLELAGGDEQYF
>TRBV14|NA|TRBJ2-1|NA
TGTGCCAGCAGCCAGCTCGGACTTGAGCAGTTCTTC
CASSQLGLEQFF